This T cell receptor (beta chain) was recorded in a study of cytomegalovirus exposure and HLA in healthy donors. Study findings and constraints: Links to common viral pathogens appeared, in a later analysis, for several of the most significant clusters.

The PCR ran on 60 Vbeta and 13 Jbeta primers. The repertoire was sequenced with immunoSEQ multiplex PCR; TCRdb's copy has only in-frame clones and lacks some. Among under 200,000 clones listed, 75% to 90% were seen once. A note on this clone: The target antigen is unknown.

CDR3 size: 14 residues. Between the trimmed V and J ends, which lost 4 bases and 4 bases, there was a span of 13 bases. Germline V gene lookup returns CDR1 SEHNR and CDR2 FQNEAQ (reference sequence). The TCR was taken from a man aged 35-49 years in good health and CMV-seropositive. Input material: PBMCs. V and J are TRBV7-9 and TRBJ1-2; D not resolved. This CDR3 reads CASSSEESGYGYTF. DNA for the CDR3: TGTGCCAGCAGCTCAGAGGAGTCGGGCTATGGCTACACCTTC.